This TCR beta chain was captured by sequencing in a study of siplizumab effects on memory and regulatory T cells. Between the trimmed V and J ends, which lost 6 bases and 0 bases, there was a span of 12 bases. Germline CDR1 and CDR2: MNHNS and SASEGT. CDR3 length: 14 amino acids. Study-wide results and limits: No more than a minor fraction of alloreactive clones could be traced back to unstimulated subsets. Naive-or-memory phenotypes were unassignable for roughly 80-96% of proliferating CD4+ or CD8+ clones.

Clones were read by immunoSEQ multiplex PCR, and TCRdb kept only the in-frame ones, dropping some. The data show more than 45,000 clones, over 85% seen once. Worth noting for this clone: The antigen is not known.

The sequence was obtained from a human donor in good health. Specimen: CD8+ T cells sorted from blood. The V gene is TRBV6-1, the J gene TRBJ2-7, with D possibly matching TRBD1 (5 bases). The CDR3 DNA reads TGTGCCAGCAGCAGGGCGGAGAGCTCCTACGAGCAGTACTTC. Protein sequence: CASSRAESSYEQYF.